This T cell receptor (beta chain) was identified in a study of molecular identifiers for immune sequencing clone quantification. Using its own MiXCR run on the PCR reads, TCRdb lists one record per CDR3 protein. The sample includes around 300,000 distinct CDR3 sequences, roughly 24% seen only once; the top ten take approximately 0.74%. Sorting was used to obtain naive CD8 T cells (CD8+CD4-CCR7+CD45RA+). This clonotype appeared a single time. The clonotype comes from a human donor in good health. Some libraries in this study had Jurkat cell RNA spiked in. The specimen was naive CD8+ T cells from blood, with Jurkat cell RNA spiked in. Subset described: FACS-sorted CD8+CD4-CCR7+CD45RA+ naive T cells.

The CDR3 region has the DNA TGTGCCAGCAGTGAATCAAGCGGCGGGGAGACCCAGTACTTC. Protein product: CASSESSGGETQYF. This chain uses TRBV25-1 with TRBJ2-5; possible D gene TRBD2, 5 bases. Germline CDR1 MGHDK, CDR2 SYGVNS. Trimming stripped 1 base from V and 5 bases from J, with 11 bases between. This CDR3 comprises 14 residues.